The 19 T cell receptor beta chains below all came from one sample that was sequenced in a study of cytomegalovirus exposure and HLA in healthy donors. PCR employed 60 Vbeta and 13 Jbeta primers. The data were produced by immunoSEQ multiplex PCR, yet TCRdb's version contains in-frame clones alone and is incomplete. The table lists about 130,000 clones, 74% of them singletons, with less than 7% in the top ten. The source material was PBMCs. The receptor set was obtained from a woman in her fifties or sixties in good health and CMV-seropositive.

This sequence joins TRBV5-4 and TRBJ2-5; 7 positions agree with TRBD1. The CDR3 runs to 13 residues. CDR1 SGHNT and CDR2 YYREEE come from the germline V gene (reference sequence). V lost 5 bases, J lost 5 bases, and 6 bases stayed unmatched. The CDR3 spells CASRTGVGETQYF. The DNA of the CDR3 is TGTGCCAGCAGAACAGGGGTTGGGGAGACCCAGTACTTC.

The gene calls are TRBV4-1 and TRBJ1-2, with D perhaps matching TRBD1 (5 bases). The ends were cut back, 4 bases at V and 7 bases at J, with 16 bases in the middle. CDR3 length: 14 residues. Germline loops: CDR1 MGHRA, CDR2 YSYEKL. The CDR3 DNA sequence: TGCGCCAGCAGCCCTCCCCCAGGGTATACTGGCTACACCTTC. It is translated as CASSPPPGYTGYTF.

The chain carries TRBV11-2 and TRBJ1-1, with D unclear. The CDR3 runs 14 residues. Trimming cost V 3 bases and J 4 bases, with 12 bases left between them. The germline gives CDR1 SGHAT, CDR2 FQNNGV. CDR3 residues: CASSFSGVITEAFF. The DNA of the CDR3 is TGTGCCAGCAGCTTCTCCGGGGTGATCACTGAAGCTTTCTTT.

For the CDR3, the DNA is TGTGCCAGCAGCCGGGACACCGATCAGCCCCAGCATTTT. This codes for CASSRDTDQPQHF. This chain links TRBV6-5 with TRBJ1-5; TRBD1 is a possible D gene (6 bases). With 6 bases removed from V and 5 bases from J, the gap between germline ends came to 11 bases. CDR1 is MNHEY and CDR2 is SVGAGI in the germline V gene. This CDR3 comprises 13 residues.

The chain uses TRBV7-9 and TRBJ1-1, with D unclear. V was clipped by 5 bases and J by 5 bases, with 12 bases between them. The CDR3 contains 13 residues. The V gene's germline CDR1 is SEHNR and CDR2 FQNEAQ (reference sequence). CDR3 residues: CASSRDFGTEAFF. CDR3 sequence (DNA): TGTGCCAGCAGCCGTGACTTCGGGACTGAAGCTTTCTTT.

The chain couples TRBV7-6 to TRBJ2-1, with TRBD2 matching 10 bases. Germline assignment: CDR1 SGHVS and CDR2 FNYEAQ. V trimming: 2 bases; J trimming: 9 bases; junction bases outside the gene matches: 7. This CDR3 has 15 residues. CDR3 protein: CASSLQRGGRGEQFF. Written as DNA, the CDR3 is TGTGCCAGCAGCTTACAGCGGGGGGGCCGGGGTGAGCAGTTCTTC.

The V and J genes are TRBV19 and TRBJ1-1; D might be TRBD1 (5 bases). The germline V and J ends were trimmed by 10 bases and 6 bases, with 18 bases remaining between them. Germline-derived CDR1 and CDR2 are LNHDA and SQIVND (reference sequence). This CDR3 contains 13 residues. The CDR3 here is CAIRPQGDAEAFF. The CDR3 DNA follows: TGTGCCATTCGACCGCAGGGCGACGCTGAAGCTTTCTTT. Full variable domain (missing parts from reference TRBV19 and TRBJ1-1): DGGITQSPKYLFRKEGQNVTLSCEQNLNHDAMYWYRQDPGQGLRLIYYSQIVNDFQKGDIAEGYSVSREKKESFPLTVTSAQKNPTAFYLCAIRPQGDAEAFFGQGTRLTVV.

The V gene is TRBV5-5, the J gene TRBJ1-2; perhaps TRBD1 as D (6 bases). Germline V gene sequence: CDR1 SGHKS, CDR2 YYEKEE (reference sequence). V was cut by 4 bases and J by 6 bases, with 13 bases left in between. The CDR3 length is 13 residues. CDR3 bases: TGTGCCAGCAGCCCCTCAGGGGAAGATGGCTACACCTTC. The encoded protein is CASSPSGEDGYTF.

The chain carries TRBV7-9 and TRBJ1-2; D perhaps matches TRBD1 (5 bases). This CDR3 is built from 14 residues. CDR1 and CDR2 (germline): SEHNR, FQNEAQ (reference sequence). Trimming removed 7 bases from V and 8 bases from J, with 20 bases in between. As DNA, the CDR3 is TGTGCCAGCACCCTTTCGGGGGAGGTATTGGGCTACACCTTC. Residues: CASTLSGEVLGYTF.

Only a few counts were recorded for this clone. This sequence joins TRBV2 and TRBJ1-6; D is perhaps TRBD1 (5 bases). CDR1 and CDR2 (germline): SNHLY, FYNNEI. Deletions cut 7 bases from V and 6 bases from J, with 10 bases between. This CDR3 contains 13 residues. The CDR3 loop is CASITDTNSPLHF. For the CDR3, the DNA is TGTGCCAGCATCACGGACACTAATTCACCCCTCCACTTT.

The chain carries TRBV5-4 and TRBJ2-1, with TRBD2 as a possible D gene (7 bases). The germline V gene has CDR1 SGHNT and CDR2 YYREEE (reference sequence). The CDR3 runs to 15 residues. Trimming shortened V by 0 bases and J by 7 bases, and 14 bases separated the two germline ends. CDR3 nucleotide sequence: TGTGCCAGCAGCTTGGACCGGGGGGCCCCAAATGAGCAGTTCTTC. It encodes CASSLDRGAPNEQFF.

This clone has just a few counts. The gene calls are TRBV25-1 and TRBJ2-1; tentative D call: TRBD1 (6 bases). V lost 7 bases and J 6 bases, leaving 13 bases between the germline ends. The CDR3 contains 13 residues. The V gene's germline CDR1 is MGHDK and CDR2 SYGVNS. CDR3 loop: CASIDPRGNEQFF. The CDR3, as DNA: TGTGCCAGCATCGACCCCAGGGGCAATGAGCAGTTCTTC. Full variable domain (remainder filled in from reference TRBV25-1 and TRBJ2-1): EADIYQTPRYLVIGTGKKITLECSQTMGHDKMYWYQQDPGMELHLIHYSYGVNSTEKGDLSSESTVSRIRTEHFPLTLESARPSHTSQYLCASIDPRGNEQFFGPGTRLTVL.

There are a few counts of this clone. A junction end diverges from the germline sequence, so it may reflect a read error. DNA of the CDR3: TGTTCCAGCAGCTTTGATAACAATAAAGCTTTCTTT. This translates into CSSSFDNNKAFF. The chain recombines TRBV7-9 with TRBJ1-1; no reliable D call. CDR3 length: 12 amino acids. Germline CDR1 reads SEHNR; CDR2 reads FQNEAQ (reference sequence).

This sequence joins TRBV5-4 and TRBJ1-2; TRBD1 matches at 9 bases. Germline V gene lookup returns CDR1 SGHNT and CDR2 YYREEE (reference sequence). V lost 6 bases to trimming and J lost 5 bases; unmatched junction nucleotides: 8. The CDR3 has 14 amino acids. The CDR3 nucleotides read TGTGCCAGCAAGCTTGAGGGACAGGGATATGGCTACACCTTC. Protein sequence: CASKLEGQGYGYTF.

The chain is built from TRBV18 and TRBJ2-5; a possible D gene is TRBD1 (6 bases). CDR1 and CDR2 (germline): KGHSH, LQKENI. V was shortened by 9 bases and J by 5 bases, with 13 bases between the two germline ends. This CDR3 comprises 12 residues. The CDR3 DNA reads as TGTGCCAGTAGGACAGACGGGGAGACCCAGTACTTC. Amino acid sequence: CASRTDGETQYF.

This clone has only one observation. The rearrangement links TRBV5-4 to TRBJ2-3; tentatively, D is TRBD2 (6 bases). Germline CDR1 reads SGHNT; CDR2 reads YYREEE (reference sequence). V dropped 4 bases and J dropped 6 bases, with 21 bases sitting between them. The length of the CDR3 is 16 residues. The CDR3 DNA is TGTGCCAGCAGCACACTCACCCACTTGCTAGCGGATACGCAGTATTTT. Translating it yields CASSTLTHLLADTQYF.

J is TRBJ1-2 and V is TRBV4-1; no firm D call. V lost 4 bases and J lost 7, with 19 bases in between. The CDR3 runs to 15 residues. From germline, CDR1 is MGHRA and CDR2 YSYEKL. The CDR3 protein is CASSPYGVLETGYTF. For the CDR3, the DNA is TGCGCCAGCAGCCCCTACGGGGTGCTGGAGACTGGCTACACCTTC.

V usage is TRBV19 and J usage is TRBJ2-5; perhaps TRBD1 as D (6 bases). The CDR3 contains 12 residues. The ends were cut back, 8 bases at V and 3 bases at J, with 10 bases in the middle. Germline-derived CDR1 and CDR2 are LNHDA and SQIVND (reference sequence). The CDR3 spells CASHNREETQYF. The DNA of the CDR3 is TGTGCCAGTCATAACAGGGAAGAGACCCAGTACTTC.

This clone was picked up a small number of times. Other DNA sequences in this sample translate to the same CDR3. The chain carries TRBV7-2 and TRBJ2-3; no reliable D call. Trimming took 0 bases from V and 3 from J, leaving 4 bases between them. This CDR3 is built from 13 residues. CDR1 SGHTA and CDR2 FQGNSA come from the germline V gene. CDR3 protein: CASSLALTDTQYF. The DNA for the CDR3 is TGTGCCAGCAGCTTAGCGCTAACAGATACGCAGTATTTT.